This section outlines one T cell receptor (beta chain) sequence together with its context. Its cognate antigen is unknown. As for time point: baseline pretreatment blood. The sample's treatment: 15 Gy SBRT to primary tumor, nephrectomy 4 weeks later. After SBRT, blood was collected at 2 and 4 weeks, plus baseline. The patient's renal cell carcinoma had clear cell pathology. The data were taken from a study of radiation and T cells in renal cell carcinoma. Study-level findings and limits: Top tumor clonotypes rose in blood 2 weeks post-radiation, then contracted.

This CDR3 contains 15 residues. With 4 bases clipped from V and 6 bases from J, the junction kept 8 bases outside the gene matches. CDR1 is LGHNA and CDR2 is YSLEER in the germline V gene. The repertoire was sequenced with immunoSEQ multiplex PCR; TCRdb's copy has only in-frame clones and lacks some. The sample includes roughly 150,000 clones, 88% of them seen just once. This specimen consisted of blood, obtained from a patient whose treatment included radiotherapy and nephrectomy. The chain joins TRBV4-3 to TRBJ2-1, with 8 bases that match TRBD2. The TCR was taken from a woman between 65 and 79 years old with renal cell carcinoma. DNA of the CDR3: TGCGCCAGCAGCCCAATGGCAGCGGGAGTCAATGAGCAGTTCTTC. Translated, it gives CASSPMAAGVNEQFF.